What follows are 18 T cell receptor beta chains derived from one specimen sequenced in a study of response to subunit inactivated influenza vaccine. A single record per CDR3 protein comes from TCRdb applying MiXCR to the RT-PCR reads. The sample carries 500,000 to 550,000 distinct CDR3 sequences, approximately 7.7% recorded once. Sequencing used PBMCs from blood, obtained roughly 24 months after vaccination. The origin of the receptors is a man between 50 and 69 years old who received an inactivated influenza vaccine.

The rearrangement joins TRBV4-3 to TRBJ2-7; D not resolved. The CDR3 contains 13 residues. Trimming shortened V by 0 bases and J by 3 bases, and 6 bases separated the two germline ends. CDR1 and CDR2 (germline): LGHNA, YSLEER. The CDR3 DNA is TGCGCCAGCAGCCAAGATTTGAACTACGAGCAGTACTTC. Its translation is CASSQDLNYEQYF.

The chain has TRBV4-3 and TRBJ1-2; 9 bases fit TRBD1. The CDR3 consists of 15 residues. The J segment lost 5 bases and the V segment lost 0 bases, leaving 4 bases of the junction unmatched. Germline lookup yields CDR1 LGHNA and CDR2 YSLEER. The CDR3 DNA is TGCGCCAGCAGCCAAGATCACGGACAGGGGTATGGCTACACCTTC. This translates into CASSQDHGQGYGYTF.

This clonotype was seen many times. J is TRBJ2-7 and V is TRBV6-1; D tentatively fits TRBD1 or TRBD2 (5 bases each). Germline CDR1 reads MNHNS; CDR2 reads SASEGT. V was shortened by 5 bases and J by 4 bases, with 15 bases between the two germline ends. CDR3 length: 14 amino acids. The DNA for the CDR3 is TGTGCCAGCAGTCAGGGAGTACCAGGTTACGAGCAGTACTTC. It is translated as CASSQGVPGYEQYF.

This clonotype occurred a few times. This chain connects TRBV28 to TRBJ2-7; the D gene could be TRBD1 or TRBD2 (5 bases each). This CDR3 region has 16 residues. V gave up 2 bases and J gave up 0 bases, with 14 bases separating them. Germline CDR1 MDHEN, CDR2 SYDVKM. The CDR3, as DNA: TGTGCCAGCAGTTTAGGAACAGGACTCAGCTCCTACGAGCAGTACTTC. It is translated as CASSLGTGLSSYEQYF.

This clonotype was observed a handful of times. The rearrangement uses TRBV4-3 and TRBJ2-6; D unresolved. Germline V CDR1 and CDR2: LGHNA, YSLEER. The CDR3 is made up of 15 amino acids. Trimming stripped 2 bases from V and 1 base from J, with 6 bases between. CDR3 sequence (DNA): TGCGCCAGCAGCCAATTTGTTTCTGGGGCCAACGTCCTGACTTTC. This translates into CASSQFVSGANVLTF.

This chain links TRBV7-9 with TRBJ1-1; the D is unclear. Germline lookup yields CDR1 SEHNR and CDR2 FQNEAQ (reference sequence). The CDR3 is 15 residues long. V was shortened by 0 bases and J by 1 base, with 9 bases between the two germline ends. The CDR3 is CASSLARRTNTEAFF. CDR3 DNA sequence: TGTGCCAGCAGCTTAGCGCGCAGGACGAACACTGAAGCTTTCTTT.

This clonotype was recorded many times. The rearrangement links TRBV11-2 to TRBJ2-7; 8 nucleotides agree with TRBD2. Germline lookup yields CDR1 SGHAT and CDR2 FQNNGV. V dropped 5 bases and J dropped 6; count of bases not matched to a gene: 9. This CDR3 region has 14 residues. The CDR3 is CASSVAGNRREQYF. In DNA form, the CDR3 reads TGTGCCAGCAGCGTAGCGGGGAATCGTCGCGAGCAGTACTTC.

The chain uses TRBV12-3 or TRBV12-4 and TRBJ2-2; 11 nucleotides align to TRBD1. The V segment lost 6 bases and the J segment 2 bases; nucleotides outside the gene matches: 2. The CDR3 consists of 15 residues. CDR3 DNA: TGTGCCAGCAGGGGACAGGGGGATAACACCGGGGAGCTGTTTTTT. Translating gives CASRGQGDNTGELFF.

This clonotype was counted ten times or more. The chain uses TRBV20-1 and TRBJ1-2; D remains unclear. V lost 1 base and J 2 bases, leaving 11 bases between the germline ends. The germline V gene encodes CDR1 DFQATT and CDR2 SNEGSKA (reference sequence). This CDR3 region has 14 residues. This chain's CDR3 is CSARALGGNYGYTF. For the CDR3, the DNA is TGCAGTGCTAGAGCGTTAGGAGGAAACTATGGCTACACCTTC.

The table lists this clonotype with many counts. The V gene is TRBV5-5, the J gene TRBJ2-1, with a tentative D call TRBD2 (5 bases). The germline V gene encodes CDR1 SGHKS and CDR2 YYEKEE (reference sequence). This CDR3 is built from 15 residues. The germline V and J ends were trimmed by 0 bases and 2 bases, with 9 bases remaining between them. CDR3 in amino acids: CASSLGGLAYNEQFF. The DNA for the CDR3 is TGTGCCAGCAGCTTGGGCGGGTTAGCCTACAATGAGCAGTTCTTC.

This clonotype was seen many times. This chain links TRBV20-1 with TRBJ2-3; 11 positions agree with TRBD1. The germline CDR1 and CDR2 sequences are DFQATT and SNEGSKA (reference sequence). Trimming cost V 3 bases and J 3 bases; bases outside gene matches: 5. This CDR3 comprises 15 residues. CDR3 sequence reads: CSASVGQGATDTQYF. The CDR3 bases are TGCAGTGCTAGTGTAGGACAGGGGGCAACAGATACGCAGTATTTT.

The rearrangement uses TRBV12-3 or TRBV12-4 and TRBJ2-3; the match to TRBD2 covers 11 bases. Trimming cost V 6 bases and J 7 bases; bases outside gene matches: 6. This CDR3 has 14 residues. Here the CDR3 DNA reads TGTGCCAGCAGATTTAGCGGGGGGGCAAATACGCAGTATTTT. This codes for CASRFSGGANTQYF.

This clonotype was counted once. The junction shows a germline mismatch at one end, possibly a read error. The rearrangement joins TRBV7-8 to TRBJ2-1; D is perhaps TRBD1 (6 bases). The CDR3 loop spans 14 amino acids. Germline loops: CDR1 SGHVS, CDR2 FQNEAQ. The CDR3 nucleotides are TGTGCTAGCAGGGGATGGGCTAACATAAATGATCAGTTCTTC. Its protein is CASRGWANINDQFF.

In this sample, this clonotype turned up a few times. The gene calls are TRBV6-1 and TRBJ1-4; no clear D. The CDR3 is 13 residues long. The ends were cut back, 7 bases at V and 9 bases at J, with 15 bases in the middle. CDR1 is MNHNS, CDR2 SASEGT, per germline. In DNA, the CDR3 is TGTGCCAGCAATGGGATAGGTGGTAAAAAACTGTTTTTT. Protein sequence: CASNGIGGKKLFF.

The rearrangement uses TRBV29-1 and TRBJ2-5, with D perhaps TRBD2 (6 bases). The CDR3 has 13 amino acids. V lost 3 bases, J lost 4 bases, and 12 bases lay in between. Germline V gene sequence: CDR1 SQVTM, CDR2 ANQGSEA. CDR3 DNA: TGCAGCGTTGATAGGGAGGATGGAGAGACCCAGTACTTC. This gives the protein CSVDREDGETQYF.

The rearrangement uses TRBV5-5 and TRBJ2-7, with D possibly TRBD1 on 6 matching bases. CDR3 length equals 15 residues. Germline V gene lookup returns CDR1 SGHKS and CDR2 YYEKEE (reference sequence). The germline V and J ends were trimmed by 4 bases and 1 base, with 15 bases remaining between them. CDR3 amino acids: CASSGLGRGSYEQYF. In DNA, the CDR3 is TGTGCCAGCAGCGGTTTGGGCAGGGGTTCCTACGAGCAGTACTTC.

This clonotype was seen at least ten times. This sequence joins TRBV3-1 and TRBJ2-7, with 7 bases identical to TRBD2. This CDR3 is 14 amino acids long. Germline V gene data show CDR1 as LGHDT and CDR2 as YNNKEL (reference sequence). J was trimmed by 12 bases and V by 0 bases; bases with no gene match: 11. The DNA for the CDR3 is TGTGCCAGCAGCCAAGATACGACTAGCAGGAGGGTGTACTTC. It translates to CASSQDTTSRRVYF.

This clonotype has a count of ten or more. The CDR3 bases are TGTGCCAGCAGCTTGGGCAGGGTCTACGAGCAGTACTTC. This gives the protein CASSLGRVYEQYF. This chain links TRBV11-2 with TRBJ2-7, with D perhaps TRBD1 (5 bases). The germline CDR1 and CDR2 sequences are SGHAT and FQNNGV. The V and J ends lost 3 bases and 3 bases respectively, with 9 bases between them. The CDR3 is made up of 13 amino acids.